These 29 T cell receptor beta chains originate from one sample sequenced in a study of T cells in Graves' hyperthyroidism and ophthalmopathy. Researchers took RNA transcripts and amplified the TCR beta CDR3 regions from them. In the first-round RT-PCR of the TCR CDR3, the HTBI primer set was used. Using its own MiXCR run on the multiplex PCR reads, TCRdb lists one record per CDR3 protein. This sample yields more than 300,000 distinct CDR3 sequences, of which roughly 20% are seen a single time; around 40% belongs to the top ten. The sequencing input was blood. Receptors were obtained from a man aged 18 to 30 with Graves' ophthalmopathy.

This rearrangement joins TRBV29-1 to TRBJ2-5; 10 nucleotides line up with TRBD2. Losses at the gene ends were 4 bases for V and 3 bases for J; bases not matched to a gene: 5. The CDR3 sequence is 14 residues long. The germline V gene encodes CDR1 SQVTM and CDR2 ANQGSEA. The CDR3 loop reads CSVVRTSGKETQYF. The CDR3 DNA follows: TGCAGCGTTGTGCGGACTAGCGGTAAAGAGACCCAGTACTTC.

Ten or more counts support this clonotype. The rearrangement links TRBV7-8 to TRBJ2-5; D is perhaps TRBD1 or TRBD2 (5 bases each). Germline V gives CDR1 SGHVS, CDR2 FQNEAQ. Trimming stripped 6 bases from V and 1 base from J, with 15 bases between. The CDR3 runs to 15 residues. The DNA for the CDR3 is TGTGCCAGCAGACTGGGACGGATCCTCCAAGAGACCCAGTACTTC. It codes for CASRLGRILQETQYF.

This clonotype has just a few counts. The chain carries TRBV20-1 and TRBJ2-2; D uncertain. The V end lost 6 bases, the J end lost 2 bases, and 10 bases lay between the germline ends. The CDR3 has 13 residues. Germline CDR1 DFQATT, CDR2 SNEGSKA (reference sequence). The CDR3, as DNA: TGCAGTGCCATCGACGGAAACACCGGGGAGCTGTTTTTT. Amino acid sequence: CSAIDGNTGELFF.

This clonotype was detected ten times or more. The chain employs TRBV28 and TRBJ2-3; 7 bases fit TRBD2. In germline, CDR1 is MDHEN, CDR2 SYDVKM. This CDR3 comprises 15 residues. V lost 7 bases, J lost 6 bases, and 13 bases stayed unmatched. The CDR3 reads CASTLGGGIGDTQYF. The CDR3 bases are TGTGCCAGCACCCTTGGGGGGGGTATTGGGGATACGCAGTATTTT.

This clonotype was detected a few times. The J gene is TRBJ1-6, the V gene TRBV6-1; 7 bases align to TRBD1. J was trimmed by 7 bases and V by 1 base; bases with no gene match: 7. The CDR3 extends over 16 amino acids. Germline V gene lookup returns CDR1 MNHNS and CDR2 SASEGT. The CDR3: CASSEEGALPNSPLHF. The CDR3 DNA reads TGTGCCAGCAGTGAAGAGGGGGCTCTTCCAAATTCACCCCTCCACTTT.

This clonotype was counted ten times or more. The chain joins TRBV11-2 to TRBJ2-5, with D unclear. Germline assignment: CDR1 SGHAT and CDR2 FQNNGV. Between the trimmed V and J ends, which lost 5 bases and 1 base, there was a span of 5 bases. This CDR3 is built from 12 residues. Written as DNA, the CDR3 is TGTGCCAGCAGCAAGACCCAAGAGACCCAGTACTTC. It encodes CASSKTQETQYF.

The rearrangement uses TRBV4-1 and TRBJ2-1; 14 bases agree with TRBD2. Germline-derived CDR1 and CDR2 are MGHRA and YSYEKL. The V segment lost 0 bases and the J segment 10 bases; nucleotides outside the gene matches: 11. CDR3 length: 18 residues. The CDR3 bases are TGCGCCAGCAGCCAAGATCCCTCCCGACTAGCGGGGGGGCGGGAGCAGTTCTTC. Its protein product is CASSQDPSRLAGGREQFF.

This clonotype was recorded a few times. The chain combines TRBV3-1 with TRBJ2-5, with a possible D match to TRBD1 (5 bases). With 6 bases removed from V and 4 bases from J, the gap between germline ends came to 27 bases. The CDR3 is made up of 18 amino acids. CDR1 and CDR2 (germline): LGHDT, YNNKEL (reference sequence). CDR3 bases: TGTGCCAGCAGTTCGCGTGGCAGGGCTAGATTATTTTTAGAGACCCAGTACTTC. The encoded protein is CASSSRGRARLFLETQYF.

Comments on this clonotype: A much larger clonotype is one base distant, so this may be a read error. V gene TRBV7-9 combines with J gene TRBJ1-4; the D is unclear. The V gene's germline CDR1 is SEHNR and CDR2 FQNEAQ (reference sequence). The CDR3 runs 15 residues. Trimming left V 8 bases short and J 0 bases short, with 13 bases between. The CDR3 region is CASGSLGTTNEKLFF. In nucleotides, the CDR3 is TGTGCCAGCGGTTCCCTCGGGACAACTAATGAAAAACTGTTTTTT.

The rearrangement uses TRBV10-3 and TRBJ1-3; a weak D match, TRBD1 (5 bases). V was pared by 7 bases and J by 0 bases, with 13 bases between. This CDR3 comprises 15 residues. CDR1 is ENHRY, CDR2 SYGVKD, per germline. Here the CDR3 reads CAINLDSSSGNTIYF. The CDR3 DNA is TGTGCCATCAACCTCGACAGTAGCTCTGGAAACACCATATATTTT.

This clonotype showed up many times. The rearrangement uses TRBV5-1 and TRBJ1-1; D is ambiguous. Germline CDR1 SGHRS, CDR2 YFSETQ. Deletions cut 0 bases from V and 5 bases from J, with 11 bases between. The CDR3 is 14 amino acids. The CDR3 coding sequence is TGCGCCAGCAGCTTGGGAGGTGGTAGGACTGAAGCTTTCTTT. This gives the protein CASSLGGGRTEAFF.

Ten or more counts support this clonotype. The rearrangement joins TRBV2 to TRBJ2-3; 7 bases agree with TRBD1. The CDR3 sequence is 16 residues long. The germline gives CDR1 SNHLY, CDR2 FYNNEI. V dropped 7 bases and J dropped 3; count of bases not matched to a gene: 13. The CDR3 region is CASTSGTAYETDTQYF. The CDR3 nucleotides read TGTGCCAGCACCTCTGGGACAGCTTATGAGACAGATACGCAGTATTTT.

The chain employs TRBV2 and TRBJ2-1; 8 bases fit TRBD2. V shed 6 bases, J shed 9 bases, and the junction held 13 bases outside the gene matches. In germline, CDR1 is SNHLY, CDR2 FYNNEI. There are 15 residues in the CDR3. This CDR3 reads CASRGTAGGRGEQFF. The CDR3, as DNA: TGTGCCAGCAGGGGGACGGCGGGGGGCCGGGGTGAGCAGTTCTTC.

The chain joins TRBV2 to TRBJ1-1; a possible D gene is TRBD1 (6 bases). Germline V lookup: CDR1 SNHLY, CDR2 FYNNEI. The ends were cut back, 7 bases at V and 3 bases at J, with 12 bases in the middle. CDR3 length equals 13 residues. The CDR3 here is CASTQGYDTEAFF. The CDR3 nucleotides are TGTGCCAGCACACAGGGCTACGACACTGAAGCTTTCTTT.

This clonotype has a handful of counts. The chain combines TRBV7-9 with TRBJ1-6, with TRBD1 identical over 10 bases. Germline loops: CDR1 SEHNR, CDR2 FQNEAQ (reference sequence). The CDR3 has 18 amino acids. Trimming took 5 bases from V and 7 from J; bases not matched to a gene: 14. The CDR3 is CASSREIPGQGSNSPLHF. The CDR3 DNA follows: TGTGCCAGCAGCCGTGAGATTCCGGGACAGGGGAGCAATTCACCCCTCCACTTT.

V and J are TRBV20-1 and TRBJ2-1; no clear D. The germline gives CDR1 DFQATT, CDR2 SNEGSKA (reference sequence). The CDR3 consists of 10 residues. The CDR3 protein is CSAVLGEQFF. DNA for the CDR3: TGCAGCGCAGTACTGGGTGAGCAGTTCTTC.

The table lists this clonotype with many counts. The CDR3 sequence is CASSVTGTGSEKLFF. DNA of the CDR3: TGTGCCAGCAGCGTTACCGGGACTGGCAGTGAAAAACTGTTTTTT. The chain links TRBV9 to TRBJ1-4; tentatively, D is TRBD1 (5 bases). CDR1 is SGDLS and CDR2 is YYNGEE in the germline V gene. The germline V and J ends were trimmed by 2 bases and 7 bases, with 15 bases remaining between them. This CDR3 spans 15 amino acids. The entire variable domain, with the rest obtained from reference TRBV9 and TRBJ1-4, is as follows: DSGVTQTPKHLITATGQRVTLRCSPRSGDLSVYWYQQSLDQGLQFLIQYYNGEERAKGNILERFSAQQFPDLHSELNLSSLELGDSALYFCASSVTGTGSEKLFFGSGTQLSVL.

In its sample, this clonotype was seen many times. CDR3 sequence reads: CASSLFHDSNQPQHF. CDR3 DNA sequence: TGTGCCAGCAGTTTATTTCACGATAGCAATCAGCCCCAGCATTTT. This sequence joins TRBV12-3 or TRBV12-4 and TRBJ1-5; D is ambiguous. The CDR3 has 15 amino acids. Trimming shortened V by 2 bases and J by 0 bases, and 8 bases separated the two germline ends.

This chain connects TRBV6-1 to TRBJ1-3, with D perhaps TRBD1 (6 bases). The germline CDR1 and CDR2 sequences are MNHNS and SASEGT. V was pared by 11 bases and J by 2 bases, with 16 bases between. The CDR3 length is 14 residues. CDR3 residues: CAGTRGGPGNTIYF. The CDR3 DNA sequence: TGTGCCGGGACAAGGGGGGGCCCTGGAAACACCATATATTTT.

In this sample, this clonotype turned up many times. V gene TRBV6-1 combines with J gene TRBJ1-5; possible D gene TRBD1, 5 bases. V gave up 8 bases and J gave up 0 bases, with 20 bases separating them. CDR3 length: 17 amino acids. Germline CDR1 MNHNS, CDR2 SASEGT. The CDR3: CASVWGGQGYSNQPQHF. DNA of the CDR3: TGTGCCAGCGTATGGGGGGGTCAGGGCTATAGCAATCAGCCCCAGCATTTT.

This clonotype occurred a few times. The CDR3 protein is CASSSTGAMNTEAFF. The CDR3 DNA follows: TGTGCCAGCAGTTCTACAGGGGCCATGAACACTGAAGCTTTCTTT. The chain couples TRBV7-6 to TRBJ1-1; 7 bases align to TRBD1. V trimming: 6 bases; J trimming: 0 bases; junction bases outside the gene matches: 7. The CDR3 contains 15 residues. CDR1 SGHVS and CDR2 FNYEAQ come from the germline V gene.

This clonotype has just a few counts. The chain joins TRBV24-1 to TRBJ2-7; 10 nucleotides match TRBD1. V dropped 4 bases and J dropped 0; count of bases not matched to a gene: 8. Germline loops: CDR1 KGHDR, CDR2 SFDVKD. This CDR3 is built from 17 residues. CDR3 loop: CATSDQTGGGSSYEQYF. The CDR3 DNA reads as TGTGCCACCAGTGACCAGACAGGGGGCGGGTCCTCCTACGAGCAGTACTTC.

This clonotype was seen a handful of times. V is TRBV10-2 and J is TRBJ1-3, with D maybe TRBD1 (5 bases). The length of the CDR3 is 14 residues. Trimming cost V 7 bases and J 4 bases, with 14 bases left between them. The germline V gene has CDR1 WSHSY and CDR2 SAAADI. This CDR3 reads CASKRDALGNTIYF. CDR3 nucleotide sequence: TGCGCCAGCAAGAGGGACGCCCTCGGAAACACCATATATTTT.

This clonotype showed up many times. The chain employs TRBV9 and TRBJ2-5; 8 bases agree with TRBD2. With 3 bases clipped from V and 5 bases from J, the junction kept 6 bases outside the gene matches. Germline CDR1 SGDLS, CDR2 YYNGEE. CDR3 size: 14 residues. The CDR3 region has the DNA TGTGCCAGCAGCGGGCGGGGGGAGCTCGAGACCCAGTACTTC. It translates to CASSGRGELETQYF. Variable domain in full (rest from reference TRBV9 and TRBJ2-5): DSGVTQTPKHLITATGQRVTLRCSPRSGDLSVYWYQQSLDQGLQFLIQYYNGEERAKGNILERFSAQQFPDLHSELNLSSLELGDSALYFCASSGRGELETQYFGPGTRLLVL.

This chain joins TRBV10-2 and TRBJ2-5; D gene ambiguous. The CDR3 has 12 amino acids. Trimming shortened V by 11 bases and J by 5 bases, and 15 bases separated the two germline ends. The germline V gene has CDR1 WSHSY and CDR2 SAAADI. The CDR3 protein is CAVCRDRETQYF. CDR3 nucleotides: TGCGCCGTCTGTAGGGATCGGGAGACCCAGTACTTC.

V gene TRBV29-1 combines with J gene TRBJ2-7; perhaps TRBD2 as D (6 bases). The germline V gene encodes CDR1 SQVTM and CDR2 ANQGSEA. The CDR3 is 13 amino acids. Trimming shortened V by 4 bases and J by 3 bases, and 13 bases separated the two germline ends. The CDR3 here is CSVGRGNLYEQYF. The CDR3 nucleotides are TGCAGCGTTGGGAGGGGTAATCTCTACGAGCAGTACTTC.

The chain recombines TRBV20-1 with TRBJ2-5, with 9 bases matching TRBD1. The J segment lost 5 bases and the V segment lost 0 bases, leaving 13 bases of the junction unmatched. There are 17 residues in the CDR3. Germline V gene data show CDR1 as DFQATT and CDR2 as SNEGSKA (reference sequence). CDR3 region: CSARDGGQGKGEETQYF. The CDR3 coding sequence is TGCAGTGCTAGAGATGGAGGACAGGGGAAGGGCGAGGAGACCCAGTACTTC.

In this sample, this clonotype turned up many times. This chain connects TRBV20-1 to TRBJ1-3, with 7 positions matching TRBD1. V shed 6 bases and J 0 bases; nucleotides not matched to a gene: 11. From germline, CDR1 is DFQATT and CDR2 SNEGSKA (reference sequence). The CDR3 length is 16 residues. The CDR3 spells CSARGIGQPSGNTIYF. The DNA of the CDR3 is TGCAGTGCCAGGGGGATAGGACAGCCCTCTGGAAACACCATATATTTT.

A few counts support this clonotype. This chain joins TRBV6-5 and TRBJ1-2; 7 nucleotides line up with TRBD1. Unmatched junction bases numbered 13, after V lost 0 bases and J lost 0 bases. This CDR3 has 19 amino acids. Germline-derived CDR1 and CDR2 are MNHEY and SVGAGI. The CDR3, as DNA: TGTGCCAGCAGTTACTCGAGTAAGGGGGCAAGCTTCTCTAACTATGGCTACACCTTC. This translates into CASSYSSKGASFSNYGYTF.